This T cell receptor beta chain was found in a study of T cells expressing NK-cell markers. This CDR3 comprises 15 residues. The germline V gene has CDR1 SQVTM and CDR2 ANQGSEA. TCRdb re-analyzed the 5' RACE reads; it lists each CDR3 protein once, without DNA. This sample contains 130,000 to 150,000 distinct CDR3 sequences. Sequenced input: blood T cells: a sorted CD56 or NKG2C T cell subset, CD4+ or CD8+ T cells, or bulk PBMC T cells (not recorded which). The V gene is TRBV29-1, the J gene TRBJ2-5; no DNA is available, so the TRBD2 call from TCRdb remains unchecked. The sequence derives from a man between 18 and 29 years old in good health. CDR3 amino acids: CSARGTSGSRETQYF. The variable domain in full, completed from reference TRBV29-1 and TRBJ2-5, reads SAVISQKPSRDICQRGTSLTIQCQVDSQVTMMFWYRQQPGQSLTLIATANQGSEATYESGFVIDKFPISRPNLTFSTLTVSNMSPEDSSIYLCSARGTSGSRETQYFGPGTRLLVL.